This T cell receptor beta chain was profiled in a study of PD-1 blockade in classical Hodgkin lymphoma. Overall study results and limits: At baseline, newly diagnosed patients reportedly showed less TCR diversity than healthy donors. There remain no defined causes for the repertoire differences, which possibly reflect disease activity or prior therapy. By cycle point C4D1, TCR diversity had risen significantly in CD4+ cells (but not CD8+ cells).

TCRdb's table, derived via immunoSEQ multiplex PCR, lists solely in-frame clones and lacks some. The table lists tens of thousands of clones, about two thirds of them singletons, with over 2.5% in the top ten. Remarks on this clone: Its antigen is still unknown.

V shed 3 bases and J shed 13 bases, with 19 bases lying between them. This CDR3 comprises 15 residues. Germline V lookup: CDR1 MNHEY, CDR2 SMNVEV (reference sequence). Every patient experienced relapse after autologous stem cell transplantation, and brentuximab vedotin exposure varied. J is TRBJ2-6 and V is TRBV27, with D maybe TRBD1 (6 bases). This clonotype originated in a human donor with classical Hodgkin lymphoma. This sample comprised peripheral blood mononuclear cells (PBMCs), obtained at baseline. CDR3 bases: TGTGCCAGCAGTTTGGGGATCTACAGGGATAGGGTCCTGACTTTC. Translating it yields CASSLGIYRDRVLTF.